This T cell receptor (beta chain) was documented in a study of blood T cell repertoires in COVID-19 (dated by TCRdb to 2020 to 2022). About the study as a whole: Samples covering the acute and convalescent phases of COVID-19 were provided by collaborators in the United States, Italy and Spain. The prospective study material was composed of cDNA or gDNA derived from T cells, B-cell-depleted T cells, or PBMCs. Deeply sampled blood TCRbeta repertoires from subjects exposed to, actively infected with, or recovered from COVID-19 were included in the dataset. The repertoires were released in a freely available public database intended as a resource for research on the immune response to SARS-CoV-2. The samples were drawn from the first 160 participants of the ongoing ImmuneRACE study and from some 1,300 subjects provided by 6 global collaborators. A de-identified subject ID, COVID-19 status, age in years and sex were almost always included in the sample metadata. Where available, HLA class I and class II types were obtained from metadata supplied by the sample provider rather than from assay-based typing.

On this clone itself: It lacks a known antigen. No much larger clone exists at a distance of one base, and base qualities are not known.

Beyond this particular receptor, the publication reports: How much clinical and demographic metadata was included differed by source and by participant, and the metadata was provided uncurated.

TCRbeta CDR3 regions were amplified from genomic DNA using the immunoSEQ Assay, a bias-controlled multiplex PCR. The source study handled its data this way. Nucleated cell counts per sample were estimated from amplification of reference gene primers within the assay. To quantify the absolute abundance of each unique TCRbeta CDR3 rearrangement, sequence reads were collapsed and filtered. For each sample, productive Simpson clonality was calculated as the square root of Simpson's diversity index across productive rearrangements. TCRdb obtained this table from immuneACCESS and retained in-frame rearrangements with V and J assigned. These tables miss some clones; where compared with another copy, unresolved V genes account for less than half of the shortfall, and the remainder is unexplained. That table supplies the V and J calls and clone size; D and trimming were determined from the DNA. Here the sample has 140,000 to 150,000 clones; 75% to 85% occur a single time. Of the sample, around 3.4% is held by the ten largest clones.

A second Seattle source provided samples from volunteer blood donors who had recovered from COVID-19. The collaborating institutions used their own protocols to collect whole blood in K2EDTA tubes. For TCRbeta analysis, collaborators shipped samples as frozen whole blood, isolated PBMCs, or DNA extracted from either of those sample types. Sequenced: peripheral blood. The clonotype originates from a man aged 65 to 85 who had recovered from COVID-19.

The DNA sequence is TGTGCCACCAGCGCCAACATGAACACTGAAGCTTTCTTT. The translation is CATSANMNTEAFF. The chain joins TRBV15 to TRBJ1-1, with no confident D gene call. CDR3 length: 13 amino acids, cysteine to phenylalanine. The retained sequence is limited to the CDR3, 39 bases, with the frame set at the first base. The germline V gene (reference sequence) specifies LNHNV as CDR1 and YYDKDF as CDR2. V lost 5 bases and J lost 0 bases; the stretch between them is 7 bases long. The reference TRBV15 and TRBJ1-1 proteins fill in what lies around the CDR3, so the full variable domain reads DAMVIQNPRYQVTQFGKPVTLSCSQTLNHNVMYWYQQKSSQAPKLLFHYYDKDFNNEADTPDNFQSRRPNTSFCFLDIRSPGLGDTAMYLCATSANMNTEAFFGQGTRLTVV.